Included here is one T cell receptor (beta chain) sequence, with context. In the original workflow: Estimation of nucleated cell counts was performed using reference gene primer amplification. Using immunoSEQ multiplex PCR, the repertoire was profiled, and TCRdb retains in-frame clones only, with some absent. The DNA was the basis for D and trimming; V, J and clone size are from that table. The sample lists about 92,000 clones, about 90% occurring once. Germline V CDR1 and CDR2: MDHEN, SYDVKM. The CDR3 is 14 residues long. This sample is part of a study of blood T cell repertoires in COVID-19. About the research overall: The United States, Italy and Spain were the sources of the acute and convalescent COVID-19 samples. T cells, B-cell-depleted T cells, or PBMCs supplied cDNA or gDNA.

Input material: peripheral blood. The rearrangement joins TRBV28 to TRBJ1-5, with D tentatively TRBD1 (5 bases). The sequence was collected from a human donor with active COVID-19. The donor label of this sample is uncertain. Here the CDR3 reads CTTGGNGSGQPQHF. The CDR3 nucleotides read TGTACTACGGGGGGGAACGGGTCGGGCCAGCCCCAGCATTTT.